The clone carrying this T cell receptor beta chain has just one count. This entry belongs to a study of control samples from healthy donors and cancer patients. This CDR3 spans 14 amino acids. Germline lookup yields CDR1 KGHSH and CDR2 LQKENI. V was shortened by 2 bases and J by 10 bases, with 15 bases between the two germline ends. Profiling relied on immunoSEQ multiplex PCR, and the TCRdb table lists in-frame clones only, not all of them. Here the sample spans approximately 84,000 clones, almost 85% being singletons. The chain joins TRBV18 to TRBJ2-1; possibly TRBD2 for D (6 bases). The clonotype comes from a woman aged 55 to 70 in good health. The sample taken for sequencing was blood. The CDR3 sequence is CASSPIPEGPEQFF. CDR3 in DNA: TGTGCCAGCTCACCAATTCCGGAGGGCCCCGAGCAGTTCTTC.